Listed below are T cell receptor beta chains from one sample, sequenced in a study of T-cell reconstitution after alpha-beta-depleted transplantation in children. Each CDR3 protein gets one entry after TCRdb re-called the PCR reads with MiXCR. The table records roughly 500,000 distinct CDR3 sequences, over 9.5% of them present only once. Material: PBMCs, obtained before TCRalphabeta/CD19-depleted stem cell transplant. Source of these receptors: a child aged 2-15 years with inherited bone marrow failure, due to receive a stem cell transplant. The CDR3 runs from the conserved cysteine through the conserved F or W. D genes are given only for firm matches. Clone size is not always given. Where it is, it says once, few, many or a class for expanded clones.

d_call	v_call	cdr3_length	j_call	clone_size	cdr3_nt	cdr3_aa
TRBD2	TRBV25-1	16	TRBJ2-3	many	TGTGCCAGCAGTTTAGGTAGCGGGATATTGACAGATACGCAGTATTTT	CASSLGSGILTDTQYF
NA	TRBV7-2	16	TRBJ2-3	many	TGTGCCAGCAGCTTAGGCCCAGTTACCTCGATAGATACGCAGTATTTT	CASSLGPVTSIDTQYF
TRBD2	TRBV4-3	16	TRBJ2-1	many	TGCGCCAGCAGCCCTACTCTAGCGGGAGGGATCAATGAGCAGTTCTTC	CASSPTLAGGINEQFF
TRBD2	TRBV20-1	15	TRBJ2-1	few	TGCAGTGCTAGAGCTCCGACTAGCGGTTACAATGAGCAGTTCTTC	CSARAPTSGYNEQFF
NA	TRBV18	13	TRBJ1-1	many	TGTGCCAGCTCATCCTTACAGAACGCTGAAGCTTTCTTT	CASSSLQNAEAFF
NA	TRBV27	13	TRBJ2-7	many	TGTGCCAGCAGGCCCGGGACCTCCTACGAGCAGTACTTC	CASRPGTSYEQYF
NA	TRBV27	13	TRBJ1-4	many	TGTGCCAGCAGTCCATTAACTAATGAAAAACTGTTTTTT	CASSPLTNEKLFF
NA	TRBV7-2	15	TRBJ2-1	many	TGTGCCAGCAGCCTCGGACTAATATCATACAATGAGCAGTTCTTC	CASSLGLISYNEQFF
NA	TRBV12-3/TRBV12-4	13	TRBJ2-1	many	TGTGCCAGCAGATCCGGGTCCGCCGATGAGCAGTTCTTC	CASRSGSADEQFF
NA	TRBV4-2	17	TRBJ2-7	many	TGTGCCAGCAGCCAAGAAGGAGGGGGCGCGTACTCCTACGAGCAGTACTTC	CASSQEGGGAYSYEQYF
TRBD2	TRBV20-1	14	TRBJ2-7	many	TGCAGTGCGAGTACTAGCGGGGCTCTCTACGAGCAGTACTTC	CSASTSGALYEQYF
TRBD1	TRBV30	14	TRBJ2-7	many	TGTGCCTGGAGTCTGGGACAGTCTCTAGGGGAGCAGTACTTC	CAWSLGQSLGEQYF
NA	TRBV4-3	13	TRBJ2-7	NA	TGCGCCAGCAGTAGGGGGATCCGGTACGAGCAGTACTTC	CASSRGIRYEQYF
NA	TRBV6-1	14	TRBJ2-7	many	TGTGCCAGCAGTGATGCGGCGGCCACCTACGAGCAGTACTTC	CASSDAAATYEQYF
NA	TRBV7-9	14	TRBJ2-7	few	TGTGCCAGCAGCCGAGCCGGGACAATGGACGAGCAGTACTTC	CASSRAGTMDEQYF
NA	TRBV6-1	15	TRBJ2-1	many	TGTGCCAGCAGGGGCTTCAGCCCGAACTACAATGAGCAGTTCTTC	CASRGFSPNYNEQFF
TRBD1	TRBV18	17	TRBJ1-6	NA	TGTGCCAGCTCACCTTTTTTGGGACAGGGCGATAATTCACCCCTCCACTTT	CASSPFLGQGDNSPLHF
NA	TRBV15	16	TRBJ2-3	many	TGTGCCACCAGCAGAGAAGGCGGGTTGGTCGGGGATACGCAGTATTTT	CATSREGGLVGDTQYF
TRBD2	TRBV7-2	17	TRBJ2-3	many	TGTGCCAGCAGCCGCTTGACCGGGGGGGGCAGCACAGATACGCAGTATTTT	CASSRLTGGGSTDTQYF
NA	TRBV18	14	TRBJ1-2	many	TGTGCCAGCTCACCACCGGCAGGGGACTATGGCTACACCTTC	CASSPPAGDYGYTF
NA	TRBV29-1	14	TRBJ2-3	many	TGCAGCGTTGAAAAGTGGCAGAGCACAGATACGCAGTATTTT	CSVEKWQSTDTQYF
NA	TRBV4-3	14	TRBJ2-3	many	TGCGCCAGCAGCCAAGAACTCCAGGTCCCTACGCAGTATTTT	CASSQELQVPTQYF
TRBD2	TRBV7-2	17	TRBJ2-7	few	TGTGCCAGCAGCTTTTCCGTACTAGCGGGGGGGGGCTACGAGCAGTACTTC	CASSFSVLAGGGYEQYF
NA	TRBV20-1	15	TRBJ2-7	NA	TGCAGTGCTAGAGATGGGGGGACCCGAGTCTACGAGCAGTACTTC	CSARDGGTRVYEQYF
NA	TRBV20-1	11	TRBJ1-2	NA	TGCAGTGCCCGGGTCAACTATGGCTACACCTTC	CSARVNYGYTF
NA	TRBV12-3/TRBV12-4	13	TRBJ1-2	NA	TGTGCCAGCAGTTTTGGGGAAAACAATGGCTACACCTTC	CASSFGENNGYTF
NA	TRBV24-1	13	TRBJ2-2	many	TGTGCCACCAGTGGACCGTGGGGCGAGGAGCTGTTTTTT	CATSGPWGEELFF
NA	TRBV5-4	14	TRBJ2-7	few	TGTGCCAGCAGCTCCCTGGGGCGGACCTACGAGCAGTACTTC	CASSSLGRTYEQYF
NA	TRBV6-1	15	TRBJ2-7	many	TGTGCCAGCAGAAAACAGGGTCTGAGCTCCTACGAGCAGTACTTC	CASRKQGLSSYEQYF
TRBD2	TRBV6-2/TRBV6-3	14	TRBJ2-1	many	TGTGCCAGCAGGCTAGCGGGAGGCAGGGGTGAGCAGTTCTTC	CASRLAGGRGEQFF
NA	TRBV27	15	TRBJ2-2	many	TGTGCCAGCAGTTTATCGTGGGGGGCCGGCGGGGAGCTGTTTTTT	CASSLSWGAGGELFF
TRBD1	TRBV11-2	15	TRBJ1-4	NA	TGTGCCAGCAGCTCCCGGGACAGGGCCGGGGAAAAACTGTTTTTT	CASSSRDRAGEKLFF
NA	TRBV5-1	13	TRBJ2-1	many	TGCGCCAGCAGCTTAGGGGCTAGCGATGAGCAGTTCTTC	CASSLGASDEQFF
NA	TRBV3-1	11	TRBJ2-7	many	TGTGCCAGCAGCCAAGCGGGCGAGCAGTACTTC	CASSQAGEQYF
NA	TRBV24-1	12	TRBJ2-1	NA	TGTGCCACCAGTGATGGAGTGAATGAGCAGTTCTTC	CATSDGVNEQFF
TRBD1	TRBV5-1	12	TRBJ1-1	many	TGCGCCAGCACCTGGGACAGGGGAGAGGCTTTCTTT	CASTWDRGEAFF
NA	TRBV4-3	15	TRBJ1-5	many	TGCGCCAGCAGCCAAGATCCGGGGCCTAATCAGCCCCAGCATTTT	CASSQDPGPNQPQHF
NA	TRBV7-9	13	TRBJ1-2	many	TGTGCCAGCAGCTTAGCGGGGGCGGTTGGCTACACCTTC	CASSLAGAVGYTF
NA	TRBV5-1	15	TRBJ1-1	many	TGCGCCAGCAGCTTGGGTCGGGGTTTCGGCACTGAAGCTTTCTTT	CASSLGRGFGTEAFF
NA	TRBV15	17	TRBJ2-3	NA	TGTGCCACCAGCAGAGATCGAGCAGTAACTAGCACAGATACGCAGTATTTT	CATSRDRAVTSTDTQYF
NA	TRBV7-2	12	TRBJ2-1	many	TGTGCCAGCAGCCCCAATCGCTATGAGCAGTTCTTC	CASSPNRYEQFF
TRBD2	TRBV20-1	16	TRBJ2-5	many	TGCAGTGCTAGAGATGAGCGGGAGCGGTCGGGAGAGACCCAGTACTTC	CSARDERERSGETQYF
TRBD2	TRBV30	16	TRBJ2-1	NA	TGTGCCTGGAGTGTACTAGCGGGAGGGCACTACAATGAGCAGTTCTTC	CAWSVLAGGHYNEQFF
NA	TRBV29-1	13	TRBJ1-4	many	TGCAGCGTTGAAGAGGGGGGGGGAGAAAAACTGTTTTTT	CSVEEGGGEKLFF